This T cell receptor (beta chain) was identified in a study of cytomegalovirus exposure and HLA in healthy donors. Study overall: HLA-typed donors were the source of approximately 88 million unique TCRs, which an early data release held. For the approximately 420 genotyped donors, roughly 81% fell within the Caucasian-associated ancestry cluster.

A multiplex PCR was run with 60 Vbeta primers and 13 Jbeta primers. In the source study's methods: Tens of millions of unique TCR beta chains, 9.5 million to 11 million of them shared, were counted by a later analysis. Using immunoSEQ multiplex PCR, the repertoire was profiled, and TCRdb retains in-frame clones only, with some absent. V and J calls and clone size are those listed in that table; D and trimming were worked out from the DNA. The table shows some 140,000 clones, with around 80% occurring only once. The germline gives CDR1 ENHRY, CDR2 SYGVKD. V lost 3 bases, J lost 3 bases, and 9 bases lay in between. This CDR3 is 13 amino acids long.

The material sequenced was PBMCs. The chain employs TRBV10-3 and TRBJ2-7; D may be TRBD1 (5 bases). This sequence was found in a man aged 25 to 45 in good health and CMV-seropositive. The CDR3 region has the DNA TGTGCCATCAGTGAAGACAGTAGCTACGAGCAGTACTTC. Its translation: CAISEDSSYEQYF.